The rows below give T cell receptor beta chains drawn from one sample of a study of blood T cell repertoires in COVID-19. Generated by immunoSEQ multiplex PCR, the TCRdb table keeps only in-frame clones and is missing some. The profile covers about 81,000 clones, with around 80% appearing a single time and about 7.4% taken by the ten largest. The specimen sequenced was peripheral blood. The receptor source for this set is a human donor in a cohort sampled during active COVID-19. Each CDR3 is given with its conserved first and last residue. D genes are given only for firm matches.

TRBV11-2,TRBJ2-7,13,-,CASSSDSNYEQYF
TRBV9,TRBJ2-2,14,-,CASSVANSGGELFF
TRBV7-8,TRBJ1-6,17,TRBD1,CASSLRDSPTYNSPLHF
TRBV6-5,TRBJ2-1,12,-,CASSPEGRGQFF
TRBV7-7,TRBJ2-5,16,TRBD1,CASSLGPLGTEETQYF
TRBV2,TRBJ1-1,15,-,CASSEVVRGNTEAFF
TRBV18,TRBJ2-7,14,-,CASSPPRAPFEQYF
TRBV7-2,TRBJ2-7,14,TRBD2,CASRAMGGAYEQYF
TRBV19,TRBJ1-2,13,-,CASSPSIVYGYTF
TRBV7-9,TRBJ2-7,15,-,CASSLVGVRSYEQYF
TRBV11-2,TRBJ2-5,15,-,CASSLVYPSRETQYF
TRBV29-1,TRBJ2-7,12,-,CSVEDYSYEQYF
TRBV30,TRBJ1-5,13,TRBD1,CAWGTGGNQPQHF
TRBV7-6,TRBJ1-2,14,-,CASSLKDSLHGYTF
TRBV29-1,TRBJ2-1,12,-,CSVGSSYNEQFF
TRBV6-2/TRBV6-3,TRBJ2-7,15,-,CASSYLSGLTYEQYF
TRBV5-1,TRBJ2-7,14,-,CASSHGGPGVEQYF
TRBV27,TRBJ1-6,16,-,CASSRVVGGGNSPLHF
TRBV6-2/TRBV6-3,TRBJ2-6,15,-,CASSFPGAGANVLTF
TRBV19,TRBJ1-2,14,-,CASSPHWENYGYTF
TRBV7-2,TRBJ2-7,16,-,CASSLHTRGATYEQYF
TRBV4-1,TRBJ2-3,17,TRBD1,CASSRLPGQGGTDTQYF
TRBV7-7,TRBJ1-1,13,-,CASSFRVNTEAFF
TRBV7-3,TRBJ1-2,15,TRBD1,CASSLNRDRGGGYTF
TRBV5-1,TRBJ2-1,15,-,CASRGSGSSYNEQFF
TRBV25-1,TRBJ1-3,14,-,CASSSAGTGNTIYF
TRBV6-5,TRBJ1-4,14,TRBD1,CASSWLQGNEKLFF
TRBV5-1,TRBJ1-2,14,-,CASSPNSGSHGYTF
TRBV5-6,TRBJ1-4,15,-,CASSLGGPKNEKLFF
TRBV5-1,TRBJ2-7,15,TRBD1,CASSPRTGGSYEQYF
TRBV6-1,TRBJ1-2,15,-,CASSEARGTNYGYTF
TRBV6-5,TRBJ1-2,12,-,CASTVPLRSYTF
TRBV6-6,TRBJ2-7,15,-,CASSYLGSIGDEQYF
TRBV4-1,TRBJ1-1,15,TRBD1,CASSTRQGSGTEAFF
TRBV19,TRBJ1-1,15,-,CASKRTVTMNTEAFF
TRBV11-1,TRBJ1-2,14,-,CASSPRQNNYGYTF
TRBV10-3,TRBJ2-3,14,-,CAISGLASTDTQYF
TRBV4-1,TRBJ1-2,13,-,CASSRNQGYGYTF
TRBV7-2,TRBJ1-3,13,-,CASSLQGGNTIYF
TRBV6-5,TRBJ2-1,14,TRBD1,CASSYPGQGGFQFF
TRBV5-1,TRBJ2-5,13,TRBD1,CASSLDRVGTQYF
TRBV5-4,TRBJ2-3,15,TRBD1,CASSPRDRGTDTQYF
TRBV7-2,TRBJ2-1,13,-,CASSLGTRERQFF
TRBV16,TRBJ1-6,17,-,CASSQFGLSRRNSPLHF
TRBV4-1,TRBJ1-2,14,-,CASSQRTPPYGYTF
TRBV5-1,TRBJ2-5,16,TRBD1,CASSLARGQEEETQYF
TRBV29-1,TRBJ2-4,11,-,CSVEGGDIQYF
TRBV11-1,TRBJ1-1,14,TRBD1,CASSPDRANTEAFF
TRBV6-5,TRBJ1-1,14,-,CASSYSGRDTEAFF
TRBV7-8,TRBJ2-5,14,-,CASSTGTSQETQYF
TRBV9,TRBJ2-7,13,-,CASSQLQGYEQYF
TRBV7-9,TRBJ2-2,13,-,CASSLEGNGELFF
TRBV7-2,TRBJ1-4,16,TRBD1,CASSRQGPLGNEKLFF
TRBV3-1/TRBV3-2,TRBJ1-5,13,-,CASSTSGGKTQHF
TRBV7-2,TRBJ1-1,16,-,CASSSRSVAWDTEAFF
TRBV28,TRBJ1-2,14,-,CASSPSYPNYGYTF